This T cell receptor (beta chain) was retrieved from a study of T cell changes during pregnancy in multiple sclerosis. CDR3 length: 14 amino acids. Germline loops: CDR1 KGHSH, CDR2 LQKENI. Trimming at V came to 4 bases and at J to 5 bases, leaving 4 bases not matched to a gene. Generated by immunoSEQ multiplex PCR, the TCRdb table keeps only in-frame clones and is missing some. The sample lists 40,000 to 65,000 clones, 85% to 95% occurring once. Source: CD4+ T cells from peripheral blood mononuclear cells, taken in the third trimester of pregnancy. V usage is TRBV18 and J usage is TRBJ1-1, with 10 bases lining up with TRBD1. This clonotype was obtained from a female donor with multiple sclerosis, enrolled in a pregnancy study. In DNA form, the CDR3 reads TGTGCCAGCTCACAGGGACAGGGGCAGACTGAAGCTTTCTTT. This encodes CASSQGQGQTEAFF.